This TCR beta chain stems from a study of technical replicates of blood from several donors. V lost 2 bases to trimming and J lost 7 bases, with 14 bases between them. Germline CDR1 is GTSNPN and CDR2 is SVGIG (reference sequence). The CDR3 extends over 13 amino acids. Method: immunoSEQ multiplex PCR; TCRdb's copy keeps in-frame clones and lacks some. The sample shows around 80,000 clones, about 96% of them seen only once. Sample: T cells isolated from PBMCs. The chain has TRBV30 and TRBJ1-1, with a tentative D call TRBD1 (6 bases). The clonotype comes from a human donor in good health. CDR3 sequence: CAWSTGTLDEAFF. The CDR3, as DNA: TGTGCCTGGAGTACAGGGACCCTCGATGAAGCTTTCTTT.